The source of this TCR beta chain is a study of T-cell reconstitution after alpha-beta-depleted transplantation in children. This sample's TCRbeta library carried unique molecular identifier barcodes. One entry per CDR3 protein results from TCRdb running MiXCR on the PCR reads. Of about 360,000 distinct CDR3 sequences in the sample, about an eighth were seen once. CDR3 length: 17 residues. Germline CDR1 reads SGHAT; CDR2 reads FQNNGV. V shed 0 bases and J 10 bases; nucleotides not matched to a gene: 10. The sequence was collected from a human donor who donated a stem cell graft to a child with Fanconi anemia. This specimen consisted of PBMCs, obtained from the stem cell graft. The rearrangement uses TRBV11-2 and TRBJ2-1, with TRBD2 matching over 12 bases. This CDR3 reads CASSLDFASGGAREQFF. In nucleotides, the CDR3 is TGTGCCAGCAGCTTAGATTTCGCTAGCGGGGGGGCCAGGGAGCAGTTCTTC.